Listed below are T cell receptor beta chains from one sample, sequenced in a study of T cell clonotyping in hematopoietic cell transplantation. Clones were read by immunoSEQ multiplex PCR, and TCRdb kept only the in-frame ones, dropping some. Among several thousand clones listed, roughly 87% were seen once. The source was peripheral blood mononuclear cells, collected before stem cell transplant. Receptor source: a woman between 55 and 75 years old with acute myeloid leukemia. Some clones in this sample may be carry-over from other donors' samples. Both conserved end residues are part of each CDR3. A D gene is named only where the DNA matches it firmly. Size values are once, few and many counts, or a class for expanded clones, and some rows have none.

j_call	d_call	clone_size	v_call	cdr3_nt	cdr3_aa
TRBJ1-3	NA	once	TRBV2	TGTGCCAGCAGTGAAGTCAGAAGCTCTGGAAACACCATATATTTT	CASSEVRSSGNTIYF
TRBJ2-2	NA	NA	TRBV10-3	TGTGCCATCAGTGATTTTAGGGTAAACACCGGGGAGCTGTTTTTT	CAISDFRVNTGELFF
TRBJ2-1	TRBD1	NA	TRBV7-8	TGTGCCAGCTCCCGGGGGACAGGGTACAATGAGCAGTTCTTC	CASSRGTGYNEQFF
TRBJ1-5	NA	few	TRBV30	TGTGCCTGGAGTGGGTTGGACAGCAATCAGCCCCAGCATTTT	CAWSGLDSNQPQHF
TRBJ2-1	TRBD2	NA	TRBV4-1	TGCGCCAGCAGCCGAATTAGCGGGAGGGCTGGTGAGCAGTTCTTC	CASSRISGRAGEQFF
TRBJ1-1	NA	NA	TRBV19	TGTGCCAGTAGTACCACAGCCAACACTGAAGCTTTCTTT	CASSTTANTEAFF
TRBJ2-5	TRBD2	NA	TRBV27	TGTGCCAGCAGTTTAATGGCTAGCGGGAGATTTTGGGAGACCCAGTACTTC	CASSLMASGRFWETQYF
TRBJ1-3	NA	NA	TRBV6-6	TGTGCCAGCAGTTCGGGACTGAGCTCTGGAAACACCATATATTTT	CASSSGLSSGNTIYF
TRBJ2-2	NA	NA	TRBV7-2	TGTGCCAGCAGCTATGGGGAGCTGTTTTTT	CASSYGELFF
TRBJ1-5	NA	NA	TRBV21-1	TGTGCCAGCAGCCCCCTCGGGAGCAGGGTCGTTAGCTGTAATCAGCCCCAGCATTTT	CASSPLGSRVVSCNQPQHF
TRBJ2-7	NA	NA	TRBV28	TGTGCCAGCAGTTTCACCGACGTCGACGAGCAGTACTTC	CASSFTDVDEQYF
TRBJ1-6	TRBD1	NA	TRBV30	TGTGCCTGGAGTAAGGGACAGGATAATTCACCCCTCCACTTT	CAWSKGQDNSPLHF
TRBJ2-1	TRBD2	few	TRBV30	TGTGCCTGGAGGAGGCGGGAGTATGATGAGCAGTTCTTC	CAWRRREYDEQFF
TRBJ1-2	NA	medium-sized	TRBV5-5	TGTGCCAGCACCACGGAGGACAGCGGGGTTAACTATGGCTACACCTTC	CASTTEDSGVNYGYTF
TRBJ2-3	NA	NA	TRBV5-1	TGCGCCAGCAGGTGGGGGCGAAGCACAGATACGCAGTATTTT	CASRWGRSTDTQYF
TRBJ2-5	NA	NA	TRBV11-2	TGTGCCAGCAGCTTAGTAGGTGCTAGTAAAGAGACCCAGTACTTC	CASSLVGASKETQYF
TRBJ2-1	TRBD2	medium-sized	TRBV11-1	TGTGCCAGCAGCTTAGGCGGGTGGGGGACTAGCTACGGTTACAATGAGCAGTTCTTC	CASSLGGWGTSYGYNEQFF
TRBJ2-3	TRBD2	NA	TRBV19	TGTGCCAGTAGTATAATACTAGCGGGAGGGGGGACAGATACGCAGTATTTT	CASSIILAGGGTDTQYF
TRBJ1-4	NA	once	TRBV6-7	TGTGCCAGCATCTTCACGGGGGGGACCGAGGGGGAAAAACTGTTTTTT	CASIFTGGTEGEKLFF
TRBJ2-7	NA	NA	TRBV10-1	TGCGCCAGCAGTGAGTCCCGGACCTCCGAGCAGTACTTC	CASSESRTSEQYF
TRBJ1-1	TRBD1	NA	TRBV4-1	TGCGCCAGCAGCCCGGGGAGTATGGACAGGGGTAGGAACACTGAAGCTTTCTTT	CASSPGSMDRGRNTEAFF
TRBJ2-7	TRBD1	once	TRBV30	TGTGCCTGGACCGGACAGGGACTCTACGAGCAGTACTTC	CAWTGQGLYEQYF
TRBJ2-3	TRBD2	once	TRBV12-5	TGTGCTAGTGGTTTGGTCGCTGCAGCGGGAAGGTCAGATACGCAGTATTTT	CASGLVAAAGRSDTQYF
TRBJ1-2	NA	NA	TRBV27	TGTGCCAGCCTCGGGCTTGGGGGCTACACCTTC	CASLGLGGYTF
TRBJ2-5	NA	NA	TRBV27	TGTGCCAGCCTGTACCAAGAGACCCAGTACTTC	CASLYQETQYF
TRBJ2-7	TRBD1	NA	TRBV7-9	TGTGCCAGCAGCCGGGACAGCCACTACGAGCAGTACTTC	CASSRDSHYEQYF
TRBJ1-2	NA	few	TRBV7-9	TGTGCCAGCAGCACCGGGACTAACTATGGCTACACCTTC	CASSTGTNYGYTF
TRBJ2-3	NA	NA	TRBV19	TGTGCCAGTAGTATCGGGCAGATTACAGATACGCAGTATTTT	CASSIGQITDTQYF
TRBJ1-1	TRBD1	large	TRBV6-1	TGTGCCAGCAGTGAAGCGCACGGGACAGGGAACACTGAAGCTTTCTTT	CASSEAHGTGNTEAFF
TRBJ1-6	NA	NA	TRBV6-5	TGTGCCAGCAGTTACACAGGCCATAATTCACCCCTCCACTTT	CASSYTGHNSPLHF
TRBJ1-4	NA	NA	TRBV15	TGTGCCACCAGTATACGTTTATCTAATGAAAAACTGTTTTTT	CATSIRLSNEKLFF
TRBJ1-1	NA	NA	TRBV2	TGTGCCAGCAGCGACGGTTTTGAAGCTTTCTTT	CASSDGFEAFF
TRBJ1-2	TRBD1	NA	TRBV28	TGTGCCAGCAGTTTGTGGGACAGGATAGTGGGCTACACCTTC	CASSLWDRIVGYTF
TRBJ2-7	NA	NA	TRBV4-2	TGTGCCAGCAGCCAAGAAAGAATAGTAACCTACGAGCAGTACTTC	CASSQERIVTYEQYF
TRBJ2-5	TRBD2	NA	TRBV19	TGTGCCAGTAGGGGACTAGCGGGAAGGGAGACCCAGTACTTC	CASRGLAGRETQYF
TRBJ1-1	NA	NA	TRBV11-3	TGTGCCAGCAGAAGTCTGGGGGGGCGGGGGCCTGAAGCTTTCTTT	CASRSLGGRGPEAFF
TRBJ2-3	TRBD2	NA	TRBV2	TGTGCCAGCAGTCAGCGGGAGGCGGGGGATACGCAGTATTTT	CASSQREAGDTQYF
TRBJ2-7	NA	few	TRBV7-9	TGTGCCAGCAGCTACCCGACCTACGAGCAGTACTTC	CASSYPTYEQYF
TRBJ2-7	TRBD1	NA	TRBV2	TGTGCCAGCAGTGGACCGGGACACAGGGGCCCGGAGCAGTACTTC	CASSGPGHRGPEQYF
TRBJ2-2	TRBD2	NA	TRBV7-9	TGTGCCAGCAGCAGCCAGGCGTTTAGCGGGAGGAGAAACACCGGGGAGCTGTTTTTT	CASSSQAFSGRRNTGELFF
TRBJ1-2	NA	few	TRBV20-1	TGCAGTGCTATACAGGTGCCTGGCTACACCTTC	CSAIQVPGYTF
TRBJ1-4	TRBD1	large	TRBV30	TGTGCCTGGAGTGGAGGGGGCGCCCAGGAAAAACTGTTTTTT	CAWSGGGAQEKLFF
TRBJ2-2	TRBD2	few	TRBV7-9	TGTGCCAGCAGCCTTAGCGGGAGAGGGGAGCTGTTTTTT	CASSLSGRGELFF
TRBJ1-1	NA	NA	TRBV14	TGTGCCAGCAGCCTAGTCCCGAACACTGAAGCTTTCTTT	CASSLVPNTEAFF